This T cell receptor beta chain was recorded in a study of blood T cell repertoires in COVID-19 (dated by TCRdb to the early 2020s). Context from the whole study: The collaborator samples originated in the United States, Italy and Spain and spanned the acute and convalescent phases of COVID-19. A de-identified subject ID, COVID-19 status, age in years and sex were almost always included in the sample metadata. The dataset comprised deeply sampled blood TCRbeta repertoires from subjects exposed to, actively infected with, or recovered from COVID-19. Samples were obtained from the ongoing ImmuneRACE study (first 160 participants) and from 950 to 1,500 subjects provided by 6 global collaborators. The prospective study material was composed of cDNA or gDNA derived from T cells, B-cell-depleted T cells, or PBMCs. Where available, HLA class I and class II types were taken from metadata supplied by the sample provider and were not determined by assay-based typing. A freely available public database, intended as a resource for researchers studying the immune response to SARS-CoV-2, is where the repertoires were released.

Remarks on this clone: This clone's antigen is unknown. Nothing much larger sits one base from this clone, and base qualities are not available.

The germline V gene yields SGDLS for CDR1 and YYNGEE for CDR2. At the junction V is shortened by 0 bases and J by 3 bases, with 6 bases in between. From the cysteine up to the phenylalanine, the CDR3 has a length of 13 residues. Only the CDR3 region is kept as DNA, spanning 39 bases read in frame from base 1. TCRbeta CDR3 regions were amplified from genomic DNA by means of the immunoSEQ Assay, a bias-controlled multiplex PCR. The original methods were these. Within the assay, amplification of reference gene primers was used to estimate how many nucleated cells each sample contained. To quantify the absolute abundance of each unique TCRbeta CDR3 rearrangement, sequence reads were collapsed and filtered. For each sample, productive Simpson clonality was calculated by taking the square root of Simpson's diversity index across productive rearrangements. Drawn from immuneACCESS, this table holds only the in-frame rearrangements with V and J called that TCRdb kept. Clones are partly lost; checked studies trace under half to an unresolved V gene and leave the rest unexplained. The D gene and trimming were derived from the DNA, and the V and J assignments and clone size from that table. For this sample there are 65,000 to 90,000 clones; approximately 90% appear just once. Under 3% of the sample goes to the ten largest clones.

Each collaborating institution followed its own protocols to collect whole blood in K2EDTA tubes. For TCRbeta analysis, collaborators shipped samples in one of three forms: frozen whole blood, isolated PBMCs, or DNA extracted from either of those sample types. Findings and caveats that apply to the study as a whole: How much clinical and demographic metadata was included differed by source and by participant, and the metadata was provided uncurated.

Sequencing was carried out using peripheral blood. The receptor chain draws on TRBV9 and TRBJ1-1; tentative D gene TRBD1, with 6 bases matching. The TCR was taken from a woman aged 45-65 years with active or convalescent COVID-19. In nucleotides, the sequence is TGTGCCAGCAGCGTAGGGGGGCACACTGAAGCTTTCTTT. This is translated as CASSVGGHTEAFF.